This T cell receptor beta chain came from a study of blood T cell repertoires in COVID-19. At the level of the study: The analysed material was cDNA or gDNA that came from T cells, B-cell-depleted T cells, or PBMCs.

Germline lookup yields CDR1 WSHSY and CDR2 SAAADI. CDR3 length: 17 amino acids. J was trimmed by 6 bases and V by 3 bases; bases with no gene match: 11. Profiled with immunoSEQ multiplex PCR; TCRdb holds only in-frame clones, not every one. This table has roughly 290,000 clones, around 87% appearing once. Sequences were obtained from peripheral blood. This TCR came from a woman in her fifties or sixties who had recovered from COVID-19. V is TRBV10-2 and J is TRBJ2-1; 10 bases align to TRBD2. The CDR3 DNA is TGCGCCAGCAGTGAAAGGCCGGGACTAGCGTCGTCCAATGAGCAGTTCTTC. Protein: CASSERPGLASSNEQFF.